Described below is a single TCR beta chain sequence and its context. Antigen specificity is unknown. This table comes from immunoSEQ multiplex PCR, and its TCRdb copy is limited to in-frame clones, with some not included. The sample comprises roughly 49,000 clones, 75% to 95% of which are singletons, and about 0.74% rests with the top ten. The data derive from a study of Tregs in tolerant kidney transplant recipients. Study-wide results and caveats: Few patients were studied, so findings need validation in larger groups. The most relevant donor-specific Treg TCRbeta repertoire apparently came from expansion with activated donor B cells.

Unstimulated regulatory T cells (CD4+CD25+CD127-), CD4+CD25- non-regulatory cells, CD4 and CD8 cells were FACS-sorted from thawed PBMCs. Regulatory T cells were sorted from thawed PBMCs rested overnight at 37°C with approximately 180 IU/ml IL-2. V shed 4 bases and J shed 6 bases, with 9 bases lying between them. This CDR3 spans 11 amino acids. Germline V gene lookup returns CDR1 SQVTM and CDR2 ANQGSEA. This TCR was sampled from a human donor in good health. V is TRBV29-1 and J is TRBJ1-2; D remains ambiguous. Sequenced material: Tregs from blood. CDR3 sequence: CSVGGSHGYTF. As DNA, the CDR3 is TGCAGCGTTGGTGGGTCTCATGGCTACACCTTC.